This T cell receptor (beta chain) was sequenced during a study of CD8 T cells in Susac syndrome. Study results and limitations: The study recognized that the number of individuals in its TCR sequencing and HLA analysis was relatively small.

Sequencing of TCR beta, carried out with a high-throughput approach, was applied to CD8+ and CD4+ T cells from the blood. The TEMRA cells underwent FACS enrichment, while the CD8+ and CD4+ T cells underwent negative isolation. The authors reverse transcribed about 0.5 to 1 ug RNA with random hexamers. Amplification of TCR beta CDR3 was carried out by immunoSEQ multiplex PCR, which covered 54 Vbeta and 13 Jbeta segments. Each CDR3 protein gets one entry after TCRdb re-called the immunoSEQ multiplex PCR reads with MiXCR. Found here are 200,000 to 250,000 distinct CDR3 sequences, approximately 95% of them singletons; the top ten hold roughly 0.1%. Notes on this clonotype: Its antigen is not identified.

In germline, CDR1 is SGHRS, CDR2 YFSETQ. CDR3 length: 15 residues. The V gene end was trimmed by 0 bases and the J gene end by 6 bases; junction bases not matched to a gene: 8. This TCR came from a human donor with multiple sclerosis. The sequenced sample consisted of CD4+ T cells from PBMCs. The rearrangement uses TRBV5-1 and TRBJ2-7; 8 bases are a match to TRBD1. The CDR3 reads CASSLDVGQAGEQYF. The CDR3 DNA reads TGCGCCAGCAGCTTGGATGTGGGACAGGCGGGCGAGCAGTACTTC.